This T cell receptor beta chain was retrieved from a study of regulatory T cells in long-lasting Graves disease. The CDR3 extends over 14 amino acids. The germline gives CDR1 ENHRY, CDR2 SYGVKD. The time point is: persistent/refractory GD, antithyroid drugs over 5 years with positive TRAb. Researchers made the TCR library from RNA that was extracted from PBMCs. Notes on this clonotype: This sequence may be a read error, since a much larger clone differs from it by one base.

CDR3-region Arm-PCR and iRepertoire HTBI primers produced the TCR beta libraries. One entry per CDR3 protein results from TCRdb running MiXCR on the multiplex PCR reads. The sample lists about half a million distinct CDR3 sequences, roughly 22% occurring once. The specimen was peripheral blood mononuclear cells (PBMCs), collected when the disease was refractory, from a patient treated with antithyroid drugs. This TCR was sampled from a female donor with Graves disease. The genes are TRBV10-3 and TRBJ1-1; 7 bases fit TRBD1. CDR3 bases: TGTGCCATCGGTGACAGGGAGTCGAACACTGAAGCTTTCTTT. It translates to CAIGDRESNTEAFF.